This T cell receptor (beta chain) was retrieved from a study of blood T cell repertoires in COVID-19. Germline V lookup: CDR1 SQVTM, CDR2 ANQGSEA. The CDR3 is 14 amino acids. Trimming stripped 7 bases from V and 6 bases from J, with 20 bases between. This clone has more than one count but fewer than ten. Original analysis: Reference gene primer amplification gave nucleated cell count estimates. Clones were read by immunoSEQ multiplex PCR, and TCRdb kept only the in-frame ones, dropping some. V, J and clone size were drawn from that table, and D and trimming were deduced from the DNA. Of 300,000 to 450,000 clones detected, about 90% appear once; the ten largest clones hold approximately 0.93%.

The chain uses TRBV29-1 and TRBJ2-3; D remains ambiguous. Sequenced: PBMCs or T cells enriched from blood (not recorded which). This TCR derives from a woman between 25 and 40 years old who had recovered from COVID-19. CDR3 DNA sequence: TGCAGCGCGGATGCACTTCGTGATATGGATACGCAGTATTTT. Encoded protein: CSADALRDMDTQYF.